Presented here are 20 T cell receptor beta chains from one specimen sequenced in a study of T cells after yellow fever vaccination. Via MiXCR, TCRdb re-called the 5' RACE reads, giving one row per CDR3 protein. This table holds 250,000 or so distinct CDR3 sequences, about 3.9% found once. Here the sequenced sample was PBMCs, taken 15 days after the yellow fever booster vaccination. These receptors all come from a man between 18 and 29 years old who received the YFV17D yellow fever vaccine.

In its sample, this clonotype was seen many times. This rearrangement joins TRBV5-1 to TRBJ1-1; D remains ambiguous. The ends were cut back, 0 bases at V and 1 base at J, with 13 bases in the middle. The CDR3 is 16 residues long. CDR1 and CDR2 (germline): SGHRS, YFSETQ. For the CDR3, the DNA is TGCGCCAGCAGCTTGGGGCCCCTCAAAGGGAACACTGAAGCTTTCTTT. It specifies CASSLGPLKGNTEAFF.

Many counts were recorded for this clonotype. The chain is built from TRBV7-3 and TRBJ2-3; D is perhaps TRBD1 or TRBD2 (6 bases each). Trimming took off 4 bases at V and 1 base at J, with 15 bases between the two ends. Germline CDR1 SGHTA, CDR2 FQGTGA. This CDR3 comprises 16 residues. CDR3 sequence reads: CASSSGGARGTDTQYF. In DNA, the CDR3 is TGTGCCAGCAGCTCCGGGGGCGCCCGGGGCACAGATACGCAGTATTTT.

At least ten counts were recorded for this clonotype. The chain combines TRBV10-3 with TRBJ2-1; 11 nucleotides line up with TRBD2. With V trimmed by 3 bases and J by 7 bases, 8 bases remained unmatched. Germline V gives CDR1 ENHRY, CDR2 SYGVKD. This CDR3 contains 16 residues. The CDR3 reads CAISDFSGGARNEQFF. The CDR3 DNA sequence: TGTGCCATCAGTGATTTTAGCGGGGGGGCCCGAAATGAGCAGTTCTTC.

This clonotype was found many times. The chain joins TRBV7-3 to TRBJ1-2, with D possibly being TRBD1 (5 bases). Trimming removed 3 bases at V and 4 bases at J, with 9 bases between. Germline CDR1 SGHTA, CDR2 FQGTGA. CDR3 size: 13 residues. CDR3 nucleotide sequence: TGTGCCAGCAGCTTTCTCGGGGGCTATGGCTACACCTTC. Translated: CASSFLGGYGYTF.

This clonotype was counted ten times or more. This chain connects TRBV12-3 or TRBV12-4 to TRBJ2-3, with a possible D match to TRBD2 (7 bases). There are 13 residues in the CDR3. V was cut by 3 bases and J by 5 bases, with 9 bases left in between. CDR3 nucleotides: TGTGCCAGCAGTTTTAGGGGGGGAGATACGCAGTATTTT. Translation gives CASSFRGGDTQYF.

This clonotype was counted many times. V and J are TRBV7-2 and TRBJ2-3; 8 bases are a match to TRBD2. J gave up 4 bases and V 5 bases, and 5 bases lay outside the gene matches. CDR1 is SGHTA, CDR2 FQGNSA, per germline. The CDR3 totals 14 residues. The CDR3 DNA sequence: TGTGCCAGCAGCCCTCGGGAGGGGGCAGATACGCAGTATTTT. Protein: CASSPREGADTQYF.

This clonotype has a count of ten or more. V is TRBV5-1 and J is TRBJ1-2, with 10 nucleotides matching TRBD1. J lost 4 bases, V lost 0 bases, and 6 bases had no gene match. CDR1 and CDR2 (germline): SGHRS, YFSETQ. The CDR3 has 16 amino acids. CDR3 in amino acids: CASSLGQGAQGYGYTF. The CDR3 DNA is TGCGCCAGCAGCTTGGGACAGGGGGCGCAAGGCTATGGCTACACCTTC.

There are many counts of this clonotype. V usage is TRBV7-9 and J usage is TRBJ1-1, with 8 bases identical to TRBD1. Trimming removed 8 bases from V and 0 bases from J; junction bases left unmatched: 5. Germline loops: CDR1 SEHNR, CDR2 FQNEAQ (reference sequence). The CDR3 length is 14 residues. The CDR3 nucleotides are TGTGCCAGCTTTGGGGACAGGTTGAACACTGAAGCTTTCTTT. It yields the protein CASFGDRLNTEAFF. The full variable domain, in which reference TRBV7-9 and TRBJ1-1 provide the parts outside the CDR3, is DTGVSQNPRHKITKRGQNVTFRCDPISEHNRLYWYRQTLGQGPEFLTYFQNEAQLEKSRLLSDRFSAERPKGSFSTLEIQRTEQGDSAMYLCASFGDRLNTEAFFGQGTRLTVV.

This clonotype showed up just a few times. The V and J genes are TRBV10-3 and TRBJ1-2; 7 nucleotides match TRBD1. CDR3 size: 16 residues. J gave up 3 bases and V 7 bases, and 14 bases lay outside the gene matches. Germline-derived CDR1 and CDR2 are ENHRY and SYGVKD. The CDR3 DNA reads TGTGCCATCAAACAGGACAGGATTGGACCATACTATGGCTACACCTTC. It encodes CAIKQDRIGPYYGYTF.

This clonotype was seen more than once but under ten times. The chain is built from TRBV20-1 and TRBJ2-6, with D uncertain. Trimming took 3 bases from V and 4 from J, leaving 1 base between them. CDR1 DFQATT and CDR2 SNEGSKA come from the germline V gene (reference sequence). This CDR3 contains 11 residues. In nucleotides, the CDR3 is TGCAGTGCTAGGGGGGCCAACGTCCTGACTTTC. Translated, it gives CSARGANVLTF.

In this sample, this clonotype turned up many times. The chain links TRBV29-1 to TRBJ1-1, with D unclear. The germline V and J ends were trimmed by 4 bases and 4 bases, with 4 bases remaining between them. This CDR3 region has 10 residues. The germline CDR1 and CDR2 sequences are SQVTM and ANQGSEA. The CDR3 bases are TGCAGCGTTGTGGTCACTGAAGCTTTCTTT. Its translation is CSVVVTEAFF.

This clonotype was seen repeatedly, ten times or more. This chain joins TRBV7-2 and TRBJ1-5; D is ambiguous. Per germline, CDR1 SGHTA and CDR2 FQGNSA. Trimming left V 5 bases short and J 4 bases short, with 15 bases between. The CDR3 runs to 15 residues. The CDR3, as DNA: TGTGCCAGCAGCCCCCCCCCCGCCTCAAATCAGCCCCAGCATTTT. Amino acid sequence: CASSPPPASNQPQHF.

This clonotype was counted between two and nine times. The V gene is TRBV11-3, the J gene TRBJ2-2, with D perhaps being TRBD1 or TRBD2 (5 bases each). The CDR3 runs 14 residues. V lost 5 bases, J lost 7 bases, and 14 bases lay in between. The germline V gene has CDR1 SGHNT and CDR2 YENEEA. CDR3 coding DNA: TGTGCCAGCAGCGACTTCCTGGGGGACGGGGAGCTGTTTTTT. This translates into CASSDFLGDGELFF.

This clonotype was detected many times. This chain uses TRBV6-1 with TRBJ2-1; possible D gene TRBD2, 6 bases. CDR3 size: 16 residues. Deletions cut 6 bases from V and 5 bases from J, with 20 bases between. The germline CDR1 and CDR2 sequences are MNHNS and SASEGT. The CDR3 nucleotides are TGTGCCAGCAGACTCGGGTCGGGACGGGGGAACAATGAGCAGTTCTTC. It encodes CASRLGSGRGNNEQFF.

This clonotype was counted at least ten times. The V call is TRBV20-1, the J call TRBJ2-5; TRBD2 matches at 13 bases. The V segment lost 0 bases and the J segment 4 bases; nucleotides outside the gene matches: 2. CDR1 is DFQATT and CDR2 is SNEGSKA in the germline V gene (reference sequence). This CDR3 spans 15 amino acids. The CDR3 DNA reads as TGCAGTGCTAGAGAAGGACTAGCGGGGGTAGAGACCCAGTACTTC. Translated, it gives CSAREGLAGVETQYF.

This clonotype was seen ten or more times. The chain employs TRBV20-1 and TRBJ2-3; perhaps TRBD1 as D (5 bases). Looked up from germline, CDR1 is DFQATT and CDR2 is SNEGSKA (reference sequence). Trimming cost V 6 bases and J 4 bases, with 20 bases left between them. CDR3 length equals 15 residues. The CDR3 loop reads CSAAIGQGFPDTQYF. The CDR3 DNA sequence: TGCAGTGCGGCGATTGGGCAGGGTTTTCCAGATACGCAGTATTTT.

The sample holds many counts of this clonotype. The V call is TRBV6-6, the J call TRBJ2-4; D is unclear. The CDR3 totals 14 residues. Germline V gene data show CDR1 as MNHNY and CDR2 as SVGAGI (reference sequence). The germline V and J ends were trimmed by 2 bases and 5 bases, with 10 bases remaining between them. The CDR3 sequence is CASSYPTYENIQYF. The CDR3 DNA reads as TGTGCCAGCAGTTACCCAACTTACGAAAACATTCAGTACTTC.

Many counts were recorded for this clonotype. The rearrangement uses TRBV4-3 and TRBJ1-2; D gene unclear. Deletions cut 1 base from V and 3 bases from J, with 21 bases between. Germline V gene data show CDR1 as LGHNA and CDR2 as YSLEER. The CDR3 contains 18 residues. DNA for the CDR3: TGCGCCAGCAGCCAAGGACGAGGGCAGGCGCTCAATTACTATGGCTACACCTTC. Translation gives CASSQGRGQALNYYGYTF.

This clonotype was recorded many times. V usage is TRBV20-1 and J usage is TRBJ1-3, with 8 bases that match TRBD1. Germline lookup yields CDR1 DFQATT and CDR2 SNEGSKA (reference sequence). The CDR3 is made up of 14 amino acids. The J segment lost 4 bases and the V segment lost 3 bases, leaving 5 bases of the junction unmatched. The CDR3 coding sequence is TGCAGTGCTAGGCAGGGGGCGAGAGGAAACACCATATATTTT. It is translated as CSARQGARGNTIYF.

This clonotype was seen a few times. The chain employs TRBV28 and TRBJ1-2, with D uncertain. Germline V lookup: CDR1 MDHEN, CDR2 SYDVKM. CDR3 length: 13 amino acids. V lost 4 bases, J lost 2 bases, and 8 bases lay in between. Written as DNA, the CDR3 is TGTGCCAGCAGTTATGACTCCAACTATGGCTACACCTTC. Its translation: CASSYDSNYGYTF.